This TCR beta chain is from a study of beta chain features in type 1 diabetes. General observations from the study: In the patient group, naive, central memory and Treg TCRB repertoires seemed more alike than in the healthy donor group. Shortening that was moderate but significant affected the TCRB CDR3s of Type 1 diabetes patients in all four CD4+ subsets. It was not settled here whether HLA type affects TCRB rearrangement. Over-representation of high TCR-expressing cells was a possible consequence of cDNA sequencing.

A remark on this clone: The antigen remains undetermined.

The V segment lost 4 bases and the J segment 4 bases; nucleotides outside the gene matches: 10. The CDR3 loop spans 17 amino acids. Germline lookup yields CDR1 MGHDK and CDR2 SYGVNS. Expressed TCRB transcripts were sequenced, since all the RNA that had been isolated was reverse transcribed. Repertoires were generated with immunoSEQ multiplex PCR, while TCRdb's copy carries only in-frame clones and drops some. The sample consists of approximately 15,000 clones, approximately 68% of them appearing once. The specimen was Tregs from blood. V and J are TRBV25-1 and TRBJ2-3, with TRBD2 matching over 11 bases. This TCR derives from a man aged 25 to 40 with type 1 diabetes. The CDR3 is CASSVRLAGWSADTQYF. The CDR3 region has the DNA TGTGCCAGCAGTGTACGACTAGCGGGATGGAGCGCAGATACGCAGTATTTT.